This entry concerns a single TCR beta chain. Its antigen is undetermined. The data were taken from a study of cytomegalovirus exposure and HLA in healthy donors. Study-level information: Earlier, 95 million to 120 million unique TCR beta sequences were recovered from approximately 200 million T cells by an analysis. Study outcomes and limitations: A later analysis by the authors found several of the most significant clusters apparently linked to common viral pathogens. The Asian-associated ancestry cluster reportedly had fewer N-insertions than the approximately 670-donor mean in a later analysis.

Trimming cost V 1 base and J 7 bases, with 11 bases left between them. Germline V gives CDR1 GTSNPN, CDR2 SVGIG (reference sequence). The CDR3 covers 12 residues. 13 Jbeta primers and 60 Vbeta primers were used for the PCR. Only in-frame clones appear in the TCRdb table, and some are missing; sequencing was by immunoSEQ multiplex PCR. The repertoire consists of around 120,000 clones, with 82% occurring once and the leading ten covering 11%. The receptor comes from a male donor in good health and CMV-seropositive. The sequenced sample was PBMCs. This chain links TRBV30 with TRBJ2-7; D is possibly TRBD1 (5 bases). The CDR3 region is CAWSGTPGEQYF. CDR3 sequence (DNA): TGTGCCTGGAGTGGCACCCCAGGGGAGCAGTACTTC.